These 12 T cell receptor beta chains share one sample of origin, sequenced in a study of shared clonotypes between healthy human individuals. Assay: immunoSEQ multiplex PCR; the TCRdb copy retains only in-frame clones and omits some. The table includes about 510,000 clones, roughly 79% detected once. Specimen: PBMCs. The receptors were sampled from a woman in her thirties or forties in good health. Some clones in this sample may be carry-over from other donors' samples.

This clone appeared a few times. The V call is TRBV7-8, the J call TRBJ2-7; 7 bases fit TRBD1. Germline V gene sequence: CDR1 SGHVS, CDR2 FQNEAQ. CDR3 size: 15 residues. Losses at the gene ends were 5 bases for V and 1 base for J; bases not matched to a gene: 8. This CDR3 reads CASSPSPGGSYEQYF. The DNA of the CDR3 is TGTGCCAGCAGCCCCAGTCCAGGGGGATCCTACGAGCAGTACTTC.

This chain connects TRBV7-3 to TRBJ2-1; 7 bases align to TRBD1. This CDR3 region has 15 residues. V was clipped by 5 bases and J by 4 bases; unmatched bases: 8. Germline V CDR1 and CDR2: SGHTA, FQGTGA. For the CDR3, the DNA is TGTGCCAGCAGCCGCGACAGGGATAGGTACAATGAGCAGTTCTTC. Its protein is CASSRDRDRYNEQFF.

CDR3 DNA sequence: TGTGCCAGCAGCTTAGTTCGCGGCCTAGGGGGGGAGCAGTACTTC. This translates into CASSLVRGLGGEQYF. The chain joins TRBV11-2 to TRBJ2-7; either TRBD1 or TRBD2 may fit D (6 bases each). The CDR3 is 15 residues long. The germline V gene encodes CDR1 SGHAT and CDR2 FQNNGV. V shed 1 base and J shed 7 bases, with 17 bases lying between them.

DNA for the CDR3: TGCGCCAGCAGCTTGGGAACAAACCCTAACTACGAGCAGTACTTC. This sequence encodes CASSLGTNPNYEQYF. The gene calls are TRBV5-1 and TRBJ2-7, with D unclear. Trimming shortened V by 0 bases and J by 3 bases, and 13 bases separated the two germline ends. The CDR3 covers 15 residues. Germline CDR1 and CDR2: SGHRS and YFSETQ. The complete variable domain, with remaining parts taken from reference TRBV5-1 and TRBJ2-7, reads KAGVTQTPRYLIKTRGQQVTLSCSPISGHRSVSWYQQTPGQGLQFLFEYFSETQRNKGNFPGRFSGRQFSNSRSEMNVSTLELGDSALYLCASSLGTNPNYEQYFGPGTRLTVT.

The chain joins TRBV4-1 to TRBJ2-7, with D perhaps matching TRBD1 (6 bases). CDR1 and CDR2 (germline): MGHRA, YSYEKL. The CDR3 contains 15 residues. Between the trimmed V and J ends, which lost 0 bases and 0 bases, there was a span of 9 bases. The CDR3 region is CASSQERGSSYEQYF. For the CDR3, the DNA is TGCGCCAGCAGCCAAGAGAGGGGGAGCTCCTACGAGCAGTACTTC.

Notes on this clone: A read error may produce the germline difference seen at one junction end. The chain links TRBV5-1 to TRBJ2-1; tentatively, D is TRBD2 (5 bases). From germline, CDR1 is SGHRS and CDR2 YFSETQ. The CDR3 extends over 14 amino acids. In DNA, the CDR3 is TGCGCCAGCAGCACCGACGAGGGCCGTCCCGTTCACATCTTC. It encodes CASSTDEGRPVHIF.

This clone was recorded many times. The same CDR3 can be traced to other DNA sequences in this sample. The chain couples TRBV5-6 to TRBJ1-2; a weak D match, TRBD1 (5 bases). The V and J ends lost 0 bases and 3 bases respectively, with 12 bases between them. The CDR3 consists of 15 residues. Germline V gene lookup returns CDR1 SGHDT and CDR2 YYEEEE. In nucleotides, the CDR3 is TGTGCCAGCAGCTTGGCCGACAGTTACCACTATGGCTACACCTTC. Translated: CASSLADSYHYGYTF.

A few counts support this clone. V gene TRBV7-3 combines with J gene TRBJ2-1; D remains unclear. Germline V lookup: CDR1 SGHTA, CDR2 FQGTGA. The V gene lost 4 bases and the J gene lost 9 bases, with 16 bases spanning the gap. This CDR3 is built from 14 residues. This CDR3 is CASSSSVPGTEQFF. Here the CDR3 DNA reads TGTGCCAGCAGCTCCAGCGTGCCGGGCACTGAGCAGTTCTTC. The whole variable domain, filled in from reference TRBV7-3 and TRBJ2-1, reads GAGVSQTPSNKVTEKGKYVELRCDPISGHTALYWYRQSLGQGPEFLIYFQGTGAADDSGLPNDRFFAVRPEGSVSTLKIQRTERGDSAVYLCASSSSVPGTEQFFGPGTRLTVL.

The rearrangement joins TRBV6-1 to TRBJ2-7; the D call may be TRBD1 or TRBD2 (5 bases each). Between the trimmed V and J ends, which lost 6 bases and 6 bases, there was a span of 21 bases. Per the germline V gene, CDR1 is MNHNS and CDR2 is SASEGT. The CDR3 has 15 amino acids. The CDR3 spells CASRNPGARISEQYF. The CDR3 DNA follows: TGTGCCAGCAGAAACCCCGGGGCGAGAATCTCCGAGCAGTACTTC.

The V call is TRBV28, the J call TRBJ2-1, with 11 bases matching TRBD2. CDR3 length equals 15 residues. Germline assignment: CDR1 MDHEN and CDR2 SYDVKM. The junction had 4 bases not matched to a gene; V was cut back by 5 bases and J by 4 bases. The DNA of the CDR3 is TGTGCCAGCAGTACTAGCGGGGGCTCTTACAATGAGCAGTTCTTC. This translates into CASSTSGGSYNEQFF.

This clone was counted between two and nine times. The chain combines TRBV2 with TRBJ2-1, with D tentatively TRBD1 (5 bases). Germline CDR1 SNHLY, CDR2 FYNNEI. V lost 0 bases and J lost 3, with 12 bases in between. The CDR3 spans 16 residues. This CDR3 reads CASSEAGPAGYNEQFF. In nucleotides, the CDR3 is TGTGCCAGCAGTGAAGCGGGGCCGGCCGGCTACAATGAGCAGTTCTTC.

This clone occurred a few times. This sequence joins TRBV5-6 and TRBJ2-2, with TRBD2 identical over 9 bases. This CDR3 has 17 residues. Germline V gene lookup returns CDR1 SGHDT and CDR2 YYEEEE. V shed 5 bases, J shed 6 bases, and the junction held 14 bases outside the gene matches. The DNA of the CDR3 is TGTGCCAGCAGGTCCTCCGTACTAGCGGGTTGGGCCGGGGAGCTGTTTTTT. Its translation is CASRSSVLAGWAGELFF.